The rows below give T cell receptor beta chains drawn from one sample of a study of blood T cells in healthy people across ages. Each CDR3 protein gets one entry after TCRdb re-called the 5' RACE reads with MiXCR. Of about 680,000 distinct CDR3 sequences detected, around 49% appear once; the ten largest clones hold about a third. Sequencing was done on a sample of blood. The receptors stem from a woman aged 55-75 years in good health. Both conserved end residues are part of each CDR3. Size is omitted from some rows. Given values are once, few, many or a class for expanded clones.

j_call v_call clone_size cdr3_aa
TRBJ1-1 TRBV5-1 few CASSLGGALGTEAFF
TRBJ2-7 TRBV28 NA CASSLAGLVQNYEQYF
TRBJ1-1 TRBV9 NA CASSVEGSRSTEAFF
TRBJ2-1 TRBV15 NA CATSRARAGTLSRNNEQFF
TRBJ2-7 TRBV29-1 many CSVGGGLAGDDEQYF
TRBJ2-5 TRBV2 NA CASSDQREYGETQYF
TRBJ1-5 TRBV12-3/TRBV12-4 NA CASRPTGEQPQHF
TRBJ1-5 TRBV28 NA CAIEWTGRGQPQHF
TRBJ2-5 TRBV12-3/TRBV12-4 NA CASSYPDGDTVPMQYF
TRBJ2-7 TRBV11-2 NA CASSSLDTYEQYF
TRBJ1-4 TRBV18 NA CASSPRGEKLFF
TRBJ2-1 TRBV7-2 NA CASSMDRGEQFF
TRBJ2-3 TRBV28 NA CASSSQGSGTDTQYF
TRBJ2-4 TRBV20-1 NA CSAAGGAGLNIQYF
TRBJ2-5 TRBV20-1 few CSAIPFQGLFGETQYF
TRBJ2-7 TRBV5-5 NA CASSLWAGEQYF
TRBJ2-2 TRBV11-2 NA CASSLDPGLAGYTGELFF
TRBJ2-7 TRBV20-1 few CSATLAGPVSEQYF
TRBJ2-5 TRBV7-3 NA CASSLGVGSYNEQYF
TRBJ2-5 TRBV5-1 NA CASSFRDKNQEQYF
TRBJ2-7 TRBV4-2 few CASSLYGHQSEQYF
TRBJ1-1 TRBV11-1 NA CASRTGVRGNTEAFF
NA TRBV7-8 NA CASSLVATAEEPYEQYF